What follows is one TCR beta chain and its context. Its antigen is as yet unknown. Sequencing used immunoSEQ multiplex PCR; TCRdb keeps in-frame clones, though not all of them. The sample shows approximately 120,000 clones, roughly 89% of them seen only once. V gave up 4 bases and J gave up 1 base, with 10 bases separating them. CDR1 and CDR2 from the germline V gene are LGHDT and YNNKEL (reference sequence). This CDR3 is 14 amino acids long. This specimen belongs to a study of T cell responses to AZD1222 COVID-19 vaccine. Study-wide points: Donors were largely white British and mainly female; clonal diversity was possibly underestimated.

The rearrangement joins TRBV3-1 (or the pseudogene TRBV3-2) to TRBJ2-5; D gene ambiguous. This sample comprised peripheral blood, obtained on day 0 of MenACWY control vaccination. The receptor was isolated from an adult in good health. The CDR3 region is CASSRYSLQETQYF. CDR3 in DNA: TGTGCCAGCAGCCGGTATAGCCTCCAAGAGACCCAGTACTTC.